The clone carrying this T cell receptor beta chain came up many times. What it recognizes is unknown. This sample is part of a study of regulatory T cells in long-lasting Graves disease. Library construction for TCR beta used iRepertoire HTBI primers and Arm-PCR of CDR3 regions. TCRdb independently ran MiXCR on the multiplex PCR reads; one entry per CDR3 protein. The sample consists of around 470,000 distinct CDR3 sequences, roughly 15% of them appearing once. Study findings and constraints: Persistent cases favored TRBV28, TRBJ1-2 and TRBJ2-5. Lower TCR diversity characterized persistent Graves' patients relative to newly diagnosed patients.

Time point given: newly diagnosed GD, antithyroid drugs for less than 3 months. The TCR library used RNA extracted from PBMCs. This CDR3 is built from 15 residues. Germline CDR1 is SQVTM and CDR2 is ANQGSEA. V lost 6 bases, J lost 3 bases, and 9 bases stayed unmatched. The same sample was also studied in work on T cells in Graves' hyperthyroidism and ophthalmopathy.

The sequence was collected from a woman in her forties or fifties with Graves disease. The sequencing here drew on peripheral blood mononuclear cells (PBMCs), taken at new diagnosis, from a patient treated with antithyroid drugs. This rearrangement joins TRBV29-1 to TRBJ2-2, with 8 positions matching TRBD1. The CDR3 nucleotides read TGCAGCGTGCACACCGGGACAGGCTACACCGGGGAGCTGTTTTTT. Its translation: CSVHTGTGYTGELFF.